This T cell receptor (beta chain) was captured by sequencing in a study of shared clonotypes between healthy human individuals. Study-wide results and limits: Owing to a small donor count, the genetic and exposure-history diversity represented was limited.

The donors, healthy adults who were HIV-negative, had experienced no recent acute infections or vaccinations. Notes on this clone: Its target is not known. Other nucleotide sequences from this sample produce the same CDR3.

Germline CDR1 SEHNR, CDR2 FQNEAQ (reference sequence). The V and J ends lost 0 bases and 4 bases respectively, with 6 bases between them. The CDR3 is 13 amino acids. DNA at 200 ng, some 31,000 T cell genomes, went into sorted-subset replicate PCRs. Sequencing used immunoSEQ multiplex PCR; TCRdb keeps in-frame clones, though not all of them. The sample lists 950,000 to 1,300,000 clones; approximately 70% were seen once. This sequence originates from a young man in good health. J is TRBJ2-5 and V is TRBV7-9, with no clear D. Sequenced input: memory CD4+ T cells sorted from blood. As for subset: CD45RA-negative fraction. In DNA form, the CDR3 reads TGTGCCAGCAGCTTAGCTGGTGGAGAGACCCAGTACTTC. This codes for CASSLAGGETQYF.